This T cell receptor (beta chain) was sequenced for a study of T-cell reconstitution after alpha-beta-depleted transplantation in children. This sample's TCRbeta library carried unique molecular identifier barcodes. TCRdb reprocessed the PCR reads with MiXCR, giving one entry per CDR3 protein. Of hundreds of thousands of distinct CDR3 sequences listed, under 20% are singletons. The CDR3 is 12 residues long. CDR1 is SQVTM and CDR2 is ANQGSEA in the germline V gene. Trimming took off 4 bases at V and 1 base at J, with 7 bases between the two ends. Study-wide results and limits: At one year after transplant, newly produced T cells mostly accounted for T-cell counts and diversity. TCRbeta diversity was high at day 60 in some patients (a result of surviving recipient T cells and thymic progenitors). Roughly two months post-transplant, alpha-beta T cells reportedly originated from several hundred graft clones that had expanded.

As concerns this clonotype: The antigen remains unidentified.

The clonotype comes from a male patient aged 2-9 years who had a stem cell transplant for acute lymphoblastic leukemia, so the T cells may come from the graft donor. Sequenced here: PBMCs, mostly from graft donor cells, sampled 360 days after TCRalphabeta/CD19-depleted stem cell transplant. This chain uses TRBV29-1 with TRBJ1-1; D gene uncertain. As DNA, the CDR3 is TGCAGCGTTGCACGTGGGAACACTGAAGCTTTCTTT. Translation: CSVARGNTEAFF.